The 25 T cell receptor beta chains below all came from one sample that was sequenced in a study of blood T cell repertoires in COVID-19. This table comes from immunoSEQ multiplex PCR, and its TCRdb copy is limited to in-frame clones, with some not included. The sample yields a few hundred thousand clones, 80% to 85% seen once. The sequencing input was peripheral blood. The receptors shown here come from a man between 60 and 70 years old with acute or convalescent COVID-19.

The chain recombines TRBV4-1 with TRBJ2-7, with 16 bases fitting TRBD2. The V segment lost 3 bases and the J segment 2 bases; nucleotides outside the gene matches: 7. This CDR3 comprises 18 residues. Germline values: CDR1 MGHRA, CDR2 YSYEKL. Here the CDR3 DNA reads TGCGCCAGCAGCCAGGCTACCGGGACTAGCGGGGGGGCCTACGAGCAGTACTTC. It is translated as CASSQATGTSGGAYEQYF.

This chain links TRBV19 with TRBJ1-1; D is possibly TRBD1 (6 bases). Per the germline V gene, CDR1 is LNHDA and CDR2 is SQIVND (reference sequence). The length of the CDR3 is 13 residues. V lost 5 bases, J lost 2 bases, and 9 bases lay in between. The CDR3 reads CASSVRGNTEAFF. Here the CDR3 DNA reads TGTGCCAGTAGTGTCAGGGGAAACACTGAAGCTTTCTTT.

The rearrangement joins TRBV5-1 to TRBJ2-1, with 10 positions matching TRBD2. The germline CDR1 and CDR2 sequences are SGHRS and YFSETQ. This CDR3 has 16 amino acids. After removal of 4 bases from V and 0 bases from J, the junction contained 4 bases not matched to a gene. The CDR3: CASSLSGRGSYNEQFF. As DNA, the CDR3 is TGCGCCAGCAGCCTAAGCGGGAGGGGCTCCTACAATGAGCAGTTCTTC.

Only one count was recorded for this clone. Here the CDR3 reads CASSQDGVRVDRGWSQPQHF. Here the CDR3 DNA reads TGCGCCAGCAGCCAGGATGGGGTTCGTGTGGACAGGGGCTGGAGTCAGCCCCAGCATTTT. The chain carries TRBV4-3 and TRBJ1-5; the match to TRBD1 covers 9 bases. In germline, CDR1 is LGHNA, CDR2 YSLEER. The CDR3 extends over 20 amino acids. The ends lost 3 bases at V and 6 bases at J; junction bases unmatched: 21.

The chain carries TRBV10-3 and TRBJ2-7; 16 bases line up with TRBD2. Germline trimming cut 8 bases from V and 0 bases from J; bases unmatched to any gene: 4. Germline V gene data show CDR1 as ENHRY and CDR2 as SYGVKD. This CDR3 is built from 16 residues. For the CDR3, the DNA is TGTGCCATCGGGACTAGCGGGAGGGTTGGCTCCTACGAGCAGTACTTC. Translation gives CAIGTSGRVGSYEQYF.

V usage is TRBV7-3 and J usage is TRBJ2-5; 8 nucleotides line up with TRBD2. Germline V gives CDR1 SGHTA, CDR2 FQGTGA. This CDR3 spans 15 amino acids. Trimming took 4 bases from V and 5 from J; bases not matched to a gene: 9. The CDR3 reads CASSSGPGGRETQYF. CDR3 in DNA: TGTGCCAGCAGCTCGGGCCCGGGCGGGAGGGAGACCCAGTACTTC.

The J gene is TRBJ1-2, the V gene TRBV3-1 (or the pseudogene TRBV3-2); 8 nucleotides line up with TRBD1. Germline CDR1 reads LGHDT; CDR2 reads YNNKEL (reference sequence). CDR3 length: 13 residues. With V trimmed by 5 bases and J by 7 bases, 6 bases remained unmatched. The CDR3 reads CASSARDRRGYTF. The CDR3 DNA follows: TGTGCCAGCAGCGCCCGGGACAGGCGTGGCTACACCTTC.

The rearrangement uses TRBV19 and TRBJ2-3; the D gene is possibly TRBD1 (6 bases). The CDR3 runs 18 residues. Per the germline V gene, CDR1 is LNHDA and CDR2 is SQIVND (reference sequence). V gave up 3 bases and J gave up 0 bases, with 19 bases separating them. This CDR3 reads CASSIGATTGLSTDTQYF. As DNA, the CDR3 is TGTGCCAGTAGTATCGGGGCCACAACAGGGCTTAGCACAGATACGCAGTATTTT. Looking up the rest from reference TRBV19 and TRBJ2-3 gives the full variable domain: DGGITQSPKYLFRKEGQNVTLSCEQNLNHDAMYWYRQDPGQGLRLIYYSQIVNDFQKGDIAEGYSVSREKKESFPLTVTSAQKNPTAFYLCASSIGATTGLSTDTQYFGPGTRLTVL.

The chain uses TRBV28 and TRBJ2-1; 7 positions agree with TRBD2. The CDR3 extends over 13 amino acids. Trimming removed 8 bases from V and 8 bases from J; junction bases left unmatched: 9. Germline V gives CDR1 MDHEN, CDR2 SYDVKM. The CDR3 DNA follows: TGTGCCAGCCCCGGGGGGAATGGCGATGAGCAGTTCTTC. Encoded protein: CASPGGNGDEQFF.

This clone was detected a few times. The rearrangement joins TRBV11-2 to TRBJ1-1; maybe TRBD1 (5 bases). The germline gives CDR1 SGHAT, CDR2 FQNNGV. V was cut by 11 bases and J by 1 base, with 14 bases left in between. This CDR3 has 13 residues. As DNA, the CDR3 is TGTGCCGGGGGACTACCATCGAACACTGAAGCTTTCTTT. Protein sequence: CAGGLPSNTEAFF. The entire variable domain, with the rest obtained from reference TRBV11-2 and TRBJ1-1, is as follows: EAGVAQSPRYKIIEKRQSVAFWCNPISGHATLYWYQQILGQGPKLLIQFQNNGVVDDSQLPKDRFSAERLKGVDSTLKIQPAKLEDSAVYLCAGGLPSNTEAFFGQGTRLTVV.

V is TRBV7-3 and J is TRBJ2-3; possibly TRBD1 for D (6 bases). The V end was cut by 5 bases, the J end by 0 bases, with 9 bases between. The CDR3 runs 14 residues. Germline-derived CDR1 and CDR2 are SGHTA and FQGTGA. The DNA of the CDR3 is TGTGCCAGCAGCCCAGGGGCGAGCACAGATACGCAGTATTTT. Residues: CASSPGASTDTQYF.

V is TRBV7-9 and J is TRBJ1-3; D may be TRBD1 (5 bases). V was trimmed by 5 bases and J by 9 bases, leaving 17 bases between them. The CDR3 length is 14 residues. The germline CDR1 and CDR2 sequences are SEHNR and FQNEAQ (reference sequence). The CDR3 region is CASSPDRATITIYF. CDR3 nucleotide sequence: TGTGCCAGCAGCCCCGACAGAGCCACTATCACCATATATTTT.

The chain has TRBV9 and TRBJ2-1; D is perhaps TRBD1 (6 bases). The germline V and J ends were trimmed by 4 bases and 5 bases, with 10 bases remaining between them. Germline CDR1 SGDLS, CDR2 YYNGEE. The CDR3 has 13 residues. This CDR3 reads CASSTQGNNEQFF. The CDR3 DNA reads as TGTGCCAGCAGCACACAGGGAAACAATGAGCAGTTCTTC.

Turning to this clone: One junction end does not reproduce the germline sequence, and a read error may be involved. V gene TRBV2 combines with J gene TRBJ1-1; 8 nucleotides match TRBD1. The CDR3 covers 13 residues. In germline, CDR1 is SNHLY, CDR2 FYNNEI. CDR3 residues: CASREGQGFEAFF. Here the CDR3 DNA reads TGTGCCAGCAGGGAAGGACAGGGATTTGAAGCTTTCTTT.

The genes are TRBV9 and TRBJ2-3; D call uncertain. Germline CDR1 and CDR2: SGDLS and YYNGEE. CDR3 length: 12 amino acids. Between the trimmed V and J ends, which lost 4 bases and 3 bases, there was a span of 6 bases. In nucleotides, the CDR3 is TGTGCCAGCAGCCCCGGGACAGATACGCAGTATTTT. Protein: CASSPGTDTQYF. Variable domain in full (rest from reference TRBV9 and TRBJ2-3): DSGVTQTPKHLITATGQRVTLRCSPRSGDLSVYWYQQSLDQGLQFLIQYYNGEERAKGNILERFSAQQFPDLHSELNLSSLELGDSALYFCASSPGTDTQYFGPGTRLTVL.

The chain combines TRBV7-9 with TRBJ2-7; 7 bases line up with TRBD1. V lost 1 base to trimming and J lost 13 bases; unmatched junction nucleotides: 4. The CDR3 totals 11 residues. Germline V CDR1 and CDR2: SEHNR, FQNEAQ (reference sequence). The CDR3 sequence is CASSLEGTVYF. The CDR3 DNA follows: TGTGCCAGCAGCTTAGAGGGGACAGTCTACTTC. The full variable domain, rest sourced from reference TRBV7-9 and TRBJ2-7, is DTGVSQNPRHKITKRGQNVTFRCDPISEHNRLYWYRQTLGQGPEFLTYFQNEAQLEKSRLLSDRFSAERPKGSFSTLEIQRTEQGDSAMYLCASSLEGTVYFGPGTRLTVT.

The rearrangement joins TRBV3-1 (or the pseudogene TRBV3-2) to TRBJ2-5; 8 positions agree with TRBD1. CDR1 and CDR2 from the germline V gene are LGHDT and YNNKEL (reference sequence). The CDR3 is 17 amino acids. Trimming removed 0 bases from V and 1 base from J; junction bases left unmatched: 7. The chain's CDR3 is CASSQEARTGPQETQYF. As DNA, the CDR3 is TGTGCCAGCAGCCAAGAGGCCCGGACAGGGCCCCAAGAGACCCAGTACTTC.

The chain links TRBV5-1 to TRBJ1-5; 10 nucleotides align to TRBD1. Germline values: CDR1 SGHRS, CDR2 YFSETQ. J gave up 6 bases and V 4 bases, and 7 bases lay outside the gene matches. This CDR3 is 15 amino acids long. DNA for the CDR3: TGCGCCAGCAGCCCAGGGACAGGGGTACTTCAGCCCCAGCATTTT. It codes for CASSPGTGVLQPQHF.

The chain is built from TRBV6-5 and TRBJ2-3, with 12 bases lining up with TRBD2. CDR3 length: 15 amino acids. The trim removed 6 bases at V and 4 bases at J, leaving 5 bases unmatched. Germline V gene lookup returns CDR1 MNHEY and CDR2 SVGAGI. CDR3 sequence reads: CASSSLAGGADTQYF. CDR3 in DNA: TGTGCCAGCAGCTCCCTAGCGGGAGGGGCAGATACGCAGTATTTT.

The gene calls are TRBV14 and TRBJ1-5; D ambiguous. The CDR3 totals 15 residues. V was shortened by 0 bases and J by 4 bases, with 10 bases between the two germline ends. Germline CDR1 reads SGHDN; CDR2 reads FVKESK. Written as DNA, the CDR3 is TGTGCCAGCAGCCAAGATTCCAGAACGAATCAGCCCCAGCATTTT. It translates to CASSQDSRTNQPQHF.

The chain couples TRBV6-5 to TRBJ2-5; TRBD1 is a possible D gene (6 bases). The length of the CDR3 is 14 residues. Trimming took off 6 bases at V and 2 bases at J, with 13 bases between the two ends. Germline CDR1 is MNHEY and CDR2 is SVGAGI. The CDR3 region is CASRQGQIQETQYF. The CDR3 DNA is TGTGCCAGCAGACAAGGACAGATTCAAGAGACCCAGTACTTC.

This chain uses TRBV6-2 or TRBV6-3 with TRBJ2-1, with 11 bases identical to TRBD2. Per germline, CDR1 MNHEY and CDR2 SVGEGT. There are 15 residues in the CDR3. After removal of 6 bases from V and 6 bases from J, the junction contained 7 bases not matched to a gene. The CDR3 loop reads CASSFRGLAANEQFF. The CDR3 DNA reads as TGTGCCAGCAGCTTCCGGGGACTAGCGGCCAATGAGCAGTTCTTC.

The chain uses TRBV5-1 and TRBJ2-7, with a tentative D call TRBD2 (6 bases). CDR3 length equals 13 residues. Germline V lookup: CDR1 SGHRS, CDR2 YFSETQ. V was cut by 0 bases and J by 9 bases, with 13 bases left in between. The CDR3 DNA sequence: TGCGCCAGCAGCTTGGGTACTAGCCCTAGGCAGTACTTC. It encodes CASSLGTSPRQYF.

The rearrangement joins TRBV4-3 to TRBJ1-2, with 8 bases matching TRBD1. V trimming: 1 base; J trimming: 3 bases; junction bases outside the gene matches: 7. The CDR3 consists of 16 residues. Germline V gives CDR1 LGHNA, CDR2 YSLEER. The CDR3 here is CASSQGPGTGYYGYTF. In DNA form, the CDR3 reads TGCGCCAGCAGCCAAGGACCGGGGACAGGCTACTATGGCTACACCTTC.

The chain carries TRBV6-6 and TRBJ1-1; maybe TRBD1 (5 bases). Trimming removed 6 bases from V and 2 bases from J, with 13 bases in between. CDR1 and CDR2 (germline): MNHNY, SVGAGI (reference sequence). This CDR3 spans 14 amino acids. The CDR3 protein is CASSSGGVNTEAFF. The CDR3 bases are TGTGCCAGCAGCTCTGGGGGGGTCAACACTGAAGCTTTCTTT.